This T cell receptor beta chain emerged from a study of post-analysis software for immune sequencing data. About the study: Relapsing-remitting, secondary progressive and progressive-relapsing forms made up the multiple sclerosis disease courses. Findings and limits, study-wide: Co-batched samples clustered tightly together by F measure. With TRBV5-6, TRBV5-1 and TRBV20-1 included, about five TRBV segments were more frequent in patients than in controls. Normalized Chao1 diversity in multiple sclerosis patients fell significantly below that of controls.

This clonotype was picked up a small number of times. Its cognate antigen is unknown. This CDR3 spans 14 amino acids. Trimming removed 5 bases at V and 2 bases at J, with 11 bases between. The germline gives CDR1 SGHTA, CDR2 FQGTGA. Incorporated into the TCR beta cDNA libraries were unique molecular identifiers, which served to reduce PCR and sequencing biases. From around 1 to 9.1 million T cells, 400,000 to 500,000 cDNA molecules were obtained. TCRdb independently ran MiXCR on the PCR reads; one entry per CDR3 protein. Among about 460,000 distinct CDR3 sequences listed, roughly 46% were seen once. V usage is TRBV7-3 and J usage is TRBJ2-3; D not certain. Sequencing was done on a sample of blood. The sequence was collected from a girl aged 10-17 years with multiple sclerosis. The CDR3 nucleotides are TGTGCCAGCAGCCGAGACACTTACACAGATACGCAGTATTTT. It specifies CASSRDTYTDTQYF.